This T cell receptor beta chain was identified in a study of T cell responses to AZD1222 COVID-19 vaccine. The CDR3 sequence is 14 residues long. In germline, CDR1 is MGHRA, CDR2 YSYEKL. V dropped 3 bases and J dropped 1 base, with 9 bases sitting between them. The method was immunoSEQ multiplex PCR; TCRdb's version includes in-frame clones alone and lacks a portion of them. The table lists under 150,000 clones, about 88% of them singletons. The J gene is TRBJ1-1, the V gene TRBV4-1, with D tentatively TRBD1 (5 bases). The clonotype originates from an adult in good health. The sequencing here drew on peripheral blood, taken on day 0 of AZD1222 vaccination. CDR3 DNA: TGCGCCAGCAGCCAGGCAGACAGGAACACTGAAGCTTTCTTT. Translation: CASSQADRNTEAFF.